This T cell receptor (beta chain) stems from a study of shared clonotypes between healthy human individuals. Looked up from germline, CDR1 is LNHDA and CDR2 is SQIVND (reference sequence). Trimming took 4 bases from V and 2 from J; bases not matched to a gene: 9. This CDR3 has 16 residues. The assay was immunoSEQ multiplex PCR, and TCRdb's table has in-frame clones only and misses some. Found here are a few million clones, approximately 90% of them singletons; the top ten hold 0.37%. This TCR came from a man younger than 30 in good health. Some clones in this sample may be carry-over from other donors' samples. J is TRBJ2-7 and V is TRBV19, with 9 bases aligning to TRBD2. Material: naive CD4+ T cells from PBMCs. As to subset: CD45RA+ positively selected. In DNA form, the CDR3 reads TGTGCCAGTAGTAGCCCCGGACTAGCGACAACCTACGAGCAGTACTTC. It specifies CASSSPGLATTYEQYF.